These T cell receptor beta chains were read from a single sample in a study of early T cells in non-severe SARS-CoV-2 infection. From the 5' RACE reads, TCRdb called clonotypes with MiXCR, one entry per CDR3 protein. The table has under 70,000 distinct CDR3 sequences, roughly 13% seen once. The specimen was whole blood. These receptors were taken from an adult who was a healthcare worker with PCR-confirmed SARS-CoV-2 infection or an uninfected control (not recorded which). Both conserved end residues are part of each CDR3. The D gene is left open where the match is weak. Clone sizes are shown as once, few, many or a size class.

d_call	clone_size	v_call	j_call	cdr3_aa	cdr3_nt
.	many	TRBV29-1	TRBJ2-7	CSVEDLRGQGLSYEQYF	TGCAGCGTTGAAGATCTTAGAGGGCAGGGGCTCTCCTACGAGCAGTACTTC
.	many	TRBV20-1	TRBJ2-2	CSASRGRRTGELFF	TGCAGTGCTAGCAGGGGCAGAAGAACCGGGGAGCTGTTTTTT
TRBD2	many	TRBV30	TRBJ2-1	CAWSTGLAYNEQFF	TGTGCCTGGAGTACGGGACTAGCCTACAATGAGCAGTTCTTC
.	few	TRBV12-3/TRBV12-4	TRBJ2-7	CASRPGRGRYEQYF	TGTGCCAGCCGCCCGGGAAGAGGCCGTTACGAGCAGTACTTC
.	many	TRBV20-1	TRBJ1-1	CSARAPAVGDTEAFF	TGCAGTGCTAGAGCCCCGGCCGTTGGGGACACTGAAGCTTTCTTT
.	few	TRBV6-1	TRBJ2-3	CASSEMGSSSTDTQYF	TGTGCCAGCAGTGAAATGGGCAGCTCTAGCACAGATACGCAGTATTTT
TRBD1	many	TRBV6-5	TRBJ2-1	CASSYTWTGSYNEQFF	TGTGCCAGCAGTTACACGTGGACAGGTTCCTACAATGAGCAGTTCTTC
.	few	TRBV4-2	TRBJ1-4	CASSQTRVGGATNEKLFF	TGTGCCAGCAGCCAAACGAGAGTTGGGGGGGCAACTAATGAAAAACTGTTTTTT
TRBD2	medium-sized	TRBV6-5	TRBJ2-5	CASREGLAGAETQYF	TGTGCCAGCAGAGAGGGACTAGCGGGAGCAGAGACCCAGTACTTC
TRBD2	many	TRBV12-3/TRBV12-4	TRBJ2-2	CASSRRLAGNTGELFF	TGTGCCAGCAGTCGTCGACTAGCGGGGAACACCGGGGAGCTGTTTTTT
.	few	TRBV28	TRBJ1-2	CASSRSGAFYGYTF	TGTGCCAGCAGCCGATCCGGGGCTTTCTATGGCTACACCTTC
.	few	TRBV7-9	TRBJ1-6	CASSPGQSNSPLHF	TGTGCCAGCAGCCCCGGACAGTCTAATTCACCCCTCCACTTT
TRBD1	many	TRBV5-1	TRBJ2-5	CASSPVGQGTETQYF	TGCGCCAGCAGCCCCGTTGGACAGGGAACAGAGACCCAGTACTTC
.	few	TRBV27	TRBJ1-5	CASRDRLYSNQPQHF	TGTGCCAGCCGAGACAGATTATATAGCAATCAGCCCCAGCATTTT
TRBD2	few	TRBV4-3	TRBJ2-7	CASSLGTSGMSYEQYF	TGCGCCAGCAGCCTGGGGACTAGCGGGATGTCCTACGAGCAGTACTTC
.	few	TRBV7-9	TRBJ2-1	CASSLDQGRYNEQFF	TGTGCCAGCAGCTTAGATCAGGGTCGATACAATGAGCAGTTCTTC